The 21 T cell receptor beta chains given below trace back to one sample, sequenced in a study of blood T cell repertoires in COVID-19. Sequencing used immunoSEQ multiplex PCR; TCRdb keeps in-frame clones, though not all of them. The table records tens of thousands of clones, approximately 90% of them present only once. The sequencing sample was made of peripheral blood. Receptor source: a man aged 45-65 years with COVID-19, enrolled during active disease.

The chain uses TRBV6-5 and TRBJ2-5; D uncertain. Between the trimmed V and J ends, which lost 5 bases and 0 bases, there was a span of 7 bases. The CDR3 sequence is 13 residues long. Per the germline V gene, CDR1 is MNHEY and CDR2 is SVGAGI. The CDR3 spells CASSTSDQETQYF. CDR3 bases: TGTGCCAGCAGTACGTCAGACCAAGAGACCCAGTACTTC.

The chain combines TRBV27 with TRBJ2-2, with D perhaps matching TRBD2 (5 bases). This CDR3 is built from 16 residues. CDR1 and CDR2 (germline): MNHEY, SMNVEV (reference sequence). Trimming shortened V by 5 bases and J by 0 bases, and 13 bases separated the two germline ends. The CDR3 nucleotides read TGTGCCAGCAGTCGACCGGTTAGCGCGAACACCGGGGAGCTGTTTTTT. Its translation: CASSRPVSANTGELFF.

The rearrangement joins TRBV5-1 to TRBJ2-3; D is possibly TRBD1 (5 bases). V was cut by 0 bases and J by 1 base, with 12 bases left in between. Germline V gene lookup returns CDR1 SGHRS and CDR2 YFSETQ. The CDR3 is made up of 16 amino acids. CDR3 region: CASSLGLQGGTDTQYF. The CDR3 DNA sequence: TGCGCCAGCAGCTTGGGCTTGCAAGGGGGCACAGATACGCAGTATTTT.

There are a few counts of this clone. J is TRBJ1-2 and V is TRBV27, with D tentatively TRBD1 (5 bases). V gave up 6 bases and J gave up 3 bases, with 11 bases separating them. CDR3 length: 13 residues. Germline V gene lookup returns CDR1 MNHEY and CDR2 SMNVEV (reference sequence). The CDR3 region is CASSHKGYYGYTF. The CDR3 DNA reads as TGTGCCAGCAGCCACAAGGGGTACTATGGCTACACCTTC.

V is TRBV7-8 and J is TRBJ1-1; 8 nucleotides match TRBD1. With 5 bases clipped from V and 3 bases from J, the junction kept 23 bases outside the gene matches. The CDR3 covers 20 residues. The germline CDR1 and CDR2 sequences are SGHVS and FQNEAQ. CDR3 sequence (DNA): TGTGCCAGCAGCGACCGGACAGGGTTGCGTAGGCCCCGACGAGACACTGAAGCTTTCTTT. This encodes CASSDRTGLRRPRRDTEAFF. Filled out from reference TRBV7-8 and TRBJ1-1, the complete variable domain reads GAGVSQSPRYKVAKRGQDVALRCDPISGHVSLFWYQQALGQGPEFLTYFQNEAQLDKSGLPSDRFFAERPEGSVSTLKIQRTQQEDSAVYLCASSDRTGLRRPRRDTEAFFGQGTRLTVV.

The rearrangement uses TRBV5-6 and TRBJ1-6, with a weak D call TRBD1 (5 bases). With 0 bases removed from V and 6 bases from J, the gap between germline ends came to 10 bases. The CDR3 extends over 15 amino acids. The germline V gene encodes CDR1 SGHDT and CDR2 YYEEEE. Here the CDR3 DNA reads TGTGCCAGCAGCTTGGTCAGGGAATTTAATTCACCCCTCCACTTT. It encodes CASSLVREFNSPLHF.

This sequence joins TRBV2 and TRBJ1-5; D uncertain. Germline values: CDR1 SNHLY, CDR2 FYNNEI. CDR3 length: 14 residues. V lost 6 bases, J lost 1 base, and 10 bases lay in between. The CDR3 sequence is CASRGSVSNQPQHF. In DNA form, the CDR3 reads TGTGCCAGCAGGGGTAGCGTCAGCAATCAGCCCCAGCATTTT. Full variable domain (outside the CDR3, taken from reference TRBV2 and TRBJ1-5): EPEVTQTPSHQVTQMGQEVILRCVPISNHLYFYWYRQILGQKVEFLVSFYNNEISEKSEIFDDQFSVERPDGSNFTLKIRSTKLEDSAMYFCASRGSVSNQPQHFGDGTRLSIL.

The chain carries TRBV19 and TRBJ2-2; TRBD1 matches at 7 bases. J was trimmed by 1 base and V by 9 bases; bases with no gene match: 8. This CDR3 has 15 amino acids. Germline V gene sequence: CDR1 LNHDA, CDR2 SQIVND (reference sequence). This chain's CDR3 is CASKGGRGNTGELFF. CDR3 nucleotide sequence: TGTGCCAGCAAAGGGGGCAGGGGGAACACCGGGGAGCTGTTTTTT.

This chain joins TRBV19 and TRBJ2-1, with TRBD2 identical over 8 bases. CDR1 and CDR2 (germline): LNHDA, SQIVND (reference sequence). V lost 1 base and J lost 7; bases outside the gene matches: 3. This CDR3 has 14 amino acids. The CDR3: CASSIGASGNEQFF. In DNA form, the CDR3 reads TGTGCCAGTAGTATAGGGGCTAGCGGGAATGAGCAGTTCTTC.

The J gene is TRBJ1-1, the V gene TRBV7-9; D not resolved. Germline-derived CDR1 and CDR2 are SEHNR and FQNEAQ (reference sequence). V was cut by 4 bases and J by 0 bases, with 6 bases left in between. The CDR3 extends over 13 amino acids. CDR3 sequence reads: CASSSQMNTEAFF. CDR3 nucleotides: TGTGCCAGCAGCTCCCAGATGAACACTGAAGCTTTCTTT.

V is TRBV7-9 and J is TRBJ2-1, with D possibly TRBD2 on 5 matching bases. The CDR3 has 17 residues. V was pared by 6 bases and J by 7 bases, with 25 bases between. Germline V gene data show CDR1 as SEHNR and CDR2 as FQNEAQ (reference sequence). The CDR3 coding sequence is TGTGCCAGCAGTCGGGTAACGGCCCAACTAGGAGGTAATGAGCAGTTCTTC. Amino acid sequence: CASSRVTAQLGGNEQFF.

This clone was seen only once. This chain connects TRBV5-1 to TRBJ2-3, with a weak D call TRBD2 (5 bases). Germline CDR1 and CDR2: SGHRS and YFSETQ. V was pared by 0 bases and J by 2 bases, with 13 bases between. The CDR3 contains 16 residues. The CDR3 protein is CASSLDIAYPTDTQYF. In DNA form, the CDR3 reads TGCGCCAGCAGCTTGGACATAGCGTACCCCACAGATACGCAGTATTTT.

This chain joins TRBV19 and TRBJ1-6; no firm D call. Germline V gene lookup returns CDR1 LNHDA and CDR2 SQIVND (reference sequence). The V end was cut by 4 bases, the J end by 1 base, with 8 bases between. The length of the CDR3 is 15 residues. CDR3 bases: TGTGCCAGTAGTAACCAGAGGTCCTATAATTCACCCCTCCACTTT. Protein sequence: CASSNQRSYNSPLHF.

This sequence joins TRBV7-2 and TRBJ2-7; D is undetermined. The germline V and J ends were trimmed by 3 bases and 0 bases, with 6 bases remaining between them. The CDR3 spans 13 residues. Germline CDR1 and CDR2: SGHTA and FQGNSA. CDR3 sequence (DNA): TGTGCCAGCAGCTTCGGGTTCTCCTACGAGCAGTACTTC. This sequence encodes CASSFGFSYEQYF.

The gene calls are TRBV12-3 or TRBV12-4 and TRBJ1-5, with D unresolved. The CDR3 is made up of 12 amino acids. With 8 bases removed from V and 6 bases from J, the gap between germline ends came to 11 bases. CDR3 coding DNA: TGTGCCAGCTTTCGGGAGGGTCAGCCCCAGCATTTT. Protein product: CASFREGQPQHF.

This rearrangement joins TRBV5-1 to TRBJ1-4; perhaps TRBD1 as D (5 bases). Looked up from germline, CDR1 is SGHRS and CDR2 is YFSETQ. The CDR3 covers 16 residues. The V end lost 4 bases, the J end lost 0 bases, and 13 bases lay between the germline ends. The CDR3 reads CASSLGTQATNEKLFF. The CDR3 nucleotides read TGCGCCAGCAGCCTTGGGACTCAAGCAACTAATGAAAAACTGTTTTTT.

The chain carries TRBV7-9 and TRBJ1-4; TRBD1 aligns across 10 bases. The CDR3 sequence is 17 residues long. The germline CDR1 and CDR2 sequences are SEHNR and FQNEAQ (reference sequence). Trimming removed 4 bases from V and 0 bases from J; junction bases left unmatched: 5. DNA of the CDR3: TGTGCCAGCAGCTACGACAGGGGGCAAGCAACTAATGAAAAACTGTTTTTT. Its protein product is CASSYDRGQATNEKLFF.

V gene TRBV24-1 combines with J gene TRBJ2-2; 9 positions agree with TRBD1. V gave up 3 bases and J gave up 3 bases; unmatched junction bases: 13. The CDR3 sequence is 19 residues long. Germline V lookup: CDR1 KGHDR, CDR2 SFDVKD. In DNA, the CDR3 is TGTGCCACCAGTGATCCCGGGACAGGGCGATGGGTTGACACCGGGGAGCTGTTTTTT. The encoded protein is CATSDPGTGRWVDTGELFF.

This clone appeared a single time. V usage is TRBV13 and J usage is TRBJ2-7; tentative D call: TRBD1 (6 bases). Germline V gives CDR1 PRHDT, CDR2 FYEKMQ (reference sequence). The CDR3 is 19 amino acids. V gave up 3 bases and J gave up 2 bases, with 26 bases separating them. The CDR3 DNA is TGTGCCAGCAGCTTGGGTAATCCCCACTCCACAGGGATGCCCTACGAGCAGTACTTC. Its protein product is CASSLGNPHSTGMPYEQYF.

The chain carries TRBV6-1 and TRBJ2-1; TRBD2 might be the D (7 bases). Per germline, CDR1 MNHNS and CDR2 SASEGT. V was shortened by 3 bases and J by 4 bases, with 13 bases between the two germline ends. The CDR3 extends over 15 amino acids. The CDR3 DNA follows: TGTGCCAGCAGTGAGAGGGGGGAGGGGTACAATGAGCAGTTCTTC. Protein product: CASSERGEGYNEQFF.

The chain carries TRBV7-2 and TRBJ1-4; D remains ambiguous. This CDR3 spans 15 amino acids. Trimming removed 5 bases from V and 7 bases from J, with 17 bases in between. Germline V gives CDR1 SGHTA, CDR2 FQGNSA. The CDR3 nucleotides are TGTGCCAGCAGCCCTGGGCCGTCGAGATTTGAAAAACTGTTTTTT. Protein sequence: CASSPGPSRFEKLFF. Filled out from reference TRBV7-2 and TRBJ1-4, the complete variable domain reads GAGVSQSPSNKVTEKGKDVELRCDPISGHTALYWYRQSLGQGLEFLIYFQGNSAPDKSGLPSDRFSAERTGGSVSTLTIQRTQQEDSAVYLCASSPGPSRFEKLFFGSGTQLSVL.